The rows below give T cell receptor beta chains drawn from one sample of a study of shared clonotypes between healthy human individuals. The repertoire was sequenced with immunoSEQ multiplex PCR; TCRdb's copy has only in-frame clones and lacks some. Of 2.3 million or so clones in the sample, 85% to 95% were seen once. The specimen was naive CD4+ T cells from PBMCs. These TCRs come from a man aged 18 to 30 in good health. Some clones in this sample may be carry-over from other donors' samples. Each CDR3 is given with its conserved first and last residue. D genes are given only for firm matches. For some rows the clone size is stated as once, few or many, or as a class when expanded; others skip it.

>TRBD1|NA|TRBJ1-4|TRBV5-1
TGCGCCAGCAGCTCGACAGGGGCCAATGAAAAACTGTTTTTT
CASSSTGANEKLFF
>NA|NA|TRBJ1-4|TRBV2
TGTGCCAGCAGCCCCACGGCGGGGGAAAAACTGTTTTTT
CASSPTAGEKLFF
>NA|NA|TRBJ1-1|TRBV11-2
TGTGCCAGCAGCCCTAGGGCAGGGGATGGTGAAGCTTTCTTT
CASSPRAGDGEAFF
>NA|NA|TRBJ2-5|TRBV19
TGTGCCAGTAGTATCGGACTACAAGGCCAAGAGACCCAGTACTTC
CASSIGLQGQETQYF
>NA|NA|TRBJ1-1|TRBV18
TGTGCCAGCTCACCAGGACAGAGAGGCGGTTTTGAAGCTTTCTTT
CASSPGQRGGFEAFF
>NA|NA|TRBJ1-1|TRBV6-1
TGTGCCAGCACTCAATACCGGGACGATAACACTGAAGCTTTCTTT
CASTQYRDDNTEAFF
>TRBD2|NA|TRBJ2-7|TRBV11-1
TGTGCCAGCAGCTTACTAGCGGGAGATCTCAACGAGCAGTACTTC
CASSLLAGDLNEQYF
>NA|NA|TRBJ2-4|TRBV5-1
TGCGCCAGCAGCCCACTGGACACTGGGGCCAAAAACATTCAGTACTTC
CASSPLDTGAKNIQYF
>NA|NA|TRBJ1-2|TRBV5-1
TGCGCCAGCAGCTTGGCCAGGGCTGGCTATGGCTACACCTTC
CASSLARAGYGYTF
>NA|NA|TRBJ1-4|TRBV27
TGTGCCAGCAGTCCGCGCGGGGGCCCAACCCTTAATGAAAAACTGTTTTTT
CASSPRGGPTLNEKLFF
>TRBD1|NA|TRBJ1-2|TRBV19
TGTGCCAGTAGTGCACTACAGGGGATCGGCTACACCTTC
CASSALQGIGYTF
>NA|once|TRBJ1-6|TRBV7-2
TGTGCCAGCAGCTTAGAAGCCGGCTCAAGTTCACCCCTCCACTTT
CASSLEAGSSSPLHF
>NA|few|TRBJ2-7|TRBV28
TGTGCCAGCAGTTTAGTGTCCTATAGGGACCCGAGCTCCTACGAGCAGTACTTC
CASSLVSYRDPSSYEQYF
>NA|NA|TRBJ1-3|TRBV19
TGTGCCAGTAGGAGTCCCGGGACGTGGGACACCATATATTTT
CASRSPGTWDTIYF
>TRBD1|NA|TRBJ1-2|TRBV5-1
TGCGCCAGCAGCTTGTCCGTGGGGACAGGGGGAAGAGAAGGTGGCTACACCTTC
CASSLSVGTGGREGGYTF
>NA|few|TRBJ1-1|TRBV18
TGTGCCAGCTCACTCTCGACGGAGTACACTGAAGCTTTCTTT
CASSLSTEYTEAFF
>TRBD1|NA|TRBJ2-1|TRBV11-2
TGTGCCAGCAGCTCCCGACAGGGGGTAATAAATGAGCAGTTCTTC
CASSSRQGVINEQFF
>NA|NA|TRBJ2-3|TRBV5-1
TGCGCCAGCAGCCTTGGCCCCTTGGATACGCAGTATTTT
CASSLGPLDTQYF
>TRBD1|NA|TRBJ1-1|TRBV20-1
TGCAGTGCACAGACAGGGGGTTTGGCTTTCTTT
CSAQTGGLAFF
>NA|NA|TRBJ2-7|TRBV20-1
TGCAGTGCCTCCAAAGACGAGCAGTACTTC
CSASKDEQYF
>NA|NA|TRBJ2-5|TRBV28
TGTGCCAGCAGACGCAAGTTGGTCCAGGGGAGAGGGGCCCAGTACTTC
CASRRKLVQGRGAQYF
>NA|NA|TRBJ2-7|TRBV28
TGTGCCAGCACCCCGAGCGGCAGCTCCTACGAGCAGTACTTC
CASTPSGSSYEQYF
>NA|NA|TRBJ2-7|TRBV5-1
TGCGCCAGCAGCCGGGGGTCCCTCGAGAGCTCCTACGAGCAGTACTTC
CASSRGSLESSYEQYF
>TRBD2|once|TRBJ2-7|TRBV7-3
TGTGCCAGCAGTTATGGACTAGCGGGTATTTCCTACGAGCAGTACTTC
CASSYGLAGISYEQYF